This T cell receptor beta chain was observed in a study of T cells in Graves' hyperthyroidism and ophthalmopathy. Findings of the study overall: Within blood appeared most thyroid clonotypes that had expanded above 0.001. The model identified upcoming ophthalmopathy a median about 6.5 months ahead of onset.

Amplified TCR beta CDR3 regions came from RNA transcripts. A first-round RT-PCR of the TCR CDR3 used the HTBI primer set. Via MiXCR, TCRdb re-called the multiplex PCR reads, giving one row per CDR3 protein. This sample has about 590,000 distinct CDR3 sequences; 15% to 17% occur once, and the top ten carry approximately 7%. A note on this clonotype: The target antigen is unknown.

The CDR3 spans 11 residues. Per the germline V gene, CDR1 is SQVTM and CDR2 is ANQGSEA. Trimming shortened V by 5 bases and J by 2 bases, and 6 bases separated the two germline ends. The sequencing input was blood. This TCR derives from a woman aged 30 to 39 with Graves' hyperthyroidism. The J gene is TRBJ1-2, the V gene TRBV29-1; D unclear. The CDR3 DNA follows: TGCAGCGTTTTCATGAACTATGGCTACACCTTC. This translates into CSVFMNYGYTF.